This T cell receptor beta chain was profiled in a study of shared clonotypes between healthy human individuals. Germline CDR1 is MNHEY and CDR2 is SMNVEV (reference sequence). Trimming shortened V by 10 bases and J by 5 bases, and 17 bases separated the two germline ends. The CDR3 length is 13 residues. The data were produced by immunoSEQ multiplex PCR, yet TCRdb's version contains in-frame clones alone and is incomplete. The sample contains 2.5 million or so clones, around nine tenths of which appear only once. The chain couples TRBV27 to TRBJ1-1, with D unclear. The TCR was taken from a man between 18 and 29 years old in good health. The sample consisted of naive CD4+ T cells sorted from blood. Described subset: CD45RA+ positively selected. CDR3 nucleotides: TGTGCCACTTCCCTGGAGGAAGGAACTGAAGCTTTCTTT. Its translation is CATSLEEGTEAFF.